The sequence of this TCR beta chain was determined in a study of early stage breast cancer tumors. Trimming shortened V by 6 bases and J by 6 bases, and 26 bases separated the two germline ends. From germline, CDR1 is SGHAT and CDR2 FQNNGV. This CDR3 is 17 amino acids long. Libraries were prepared by immunoSEQ multiplex PCR; TCRdb keeps only in-frame clonotypes and omits some of them. The data contain around 9,000 clones, 71% of them singletons. In the case of this clone: No antigen is known for it.

Notes on the study in general: Enriched TCRB sequences shared across patients were mostly commonly generated sequences. Comparing each tissue with blood distinguished tumor from normal in 14 of 16 patients.

This receptor was obtained from a person aged 55-75 years with breast cancer. The chain is built from TRBV11-2 and TRBJ1-2; the D gene is possibly TRBD1 (5 bases). Sequencing used normal breast tissue next to the tumor. CDR3 region: CASRHPHGGEVSDGYTF. The CDR3 DNA reads as TGTGCCAGCAGACACCCCCATGGAGGGGAAGTTAGCGATGGCTACACCTTC.